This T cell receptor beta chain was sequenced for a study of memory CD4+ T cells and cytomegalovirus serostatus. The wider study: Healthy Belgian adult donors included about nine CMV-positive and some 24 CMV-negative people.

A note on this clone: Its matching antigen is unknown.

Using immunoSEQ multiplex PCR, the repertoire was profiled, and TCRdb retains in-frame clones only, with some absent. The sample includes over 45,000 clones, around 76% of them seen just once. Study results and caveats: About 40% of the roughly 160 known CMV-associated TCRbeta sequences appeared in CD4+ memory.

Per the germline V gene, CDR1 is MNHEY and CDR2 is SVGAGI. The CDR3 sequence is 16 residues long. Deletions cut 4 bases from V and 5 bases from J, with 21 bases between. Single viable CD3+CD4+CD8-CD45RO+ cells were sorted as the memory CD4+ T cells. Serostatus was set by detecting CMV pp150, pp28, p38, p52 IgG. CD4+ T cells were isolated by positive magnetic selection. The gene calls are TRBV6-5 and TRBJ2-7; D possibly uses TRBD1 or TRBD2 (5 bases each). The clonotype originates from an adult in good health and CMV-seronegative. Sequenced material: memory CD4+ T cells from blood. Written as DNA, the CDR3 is TGTGCCAGCAGTTGGGGGAATTGGGACGGGGACCACGAGCAGTACTTC. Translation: CASSWGNWDGDHEQYF.